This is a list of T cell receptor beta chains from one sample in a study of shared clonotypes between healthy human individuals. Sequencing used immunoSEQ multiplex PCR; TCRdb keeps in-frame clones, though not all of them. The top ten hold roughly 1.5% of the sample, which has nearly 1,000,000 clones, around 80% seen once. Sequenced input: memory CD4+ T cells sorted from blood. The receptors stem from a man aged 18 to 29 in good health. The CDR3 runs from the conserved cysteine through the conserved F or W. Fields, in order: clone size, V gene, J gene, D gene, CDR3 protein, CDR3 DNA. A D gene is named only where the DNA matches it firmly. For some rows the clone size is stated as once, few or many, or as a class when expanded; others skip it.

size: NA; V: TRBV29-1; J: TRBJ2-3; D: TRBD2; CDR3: CSVEGPGAGGTDTQYF; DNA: TGCAGCGTTGAAGGTCCCGGGGCGGGGGGCACAGATACGCAGTATTTT
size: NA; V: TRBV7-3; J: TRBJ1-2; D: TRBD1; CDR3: CASSPGTGRYGYTF; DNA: TGTGCCAGCAGCCCTGGGACAGGGAGATATGGCTACACCTTC
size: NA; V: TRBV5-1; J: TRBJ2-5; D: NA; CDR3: CASSLGDASGTQYF; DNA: TGCGCCAGCAGCTTGGGGGACGCCTCCGGGACCCAGTACTTC
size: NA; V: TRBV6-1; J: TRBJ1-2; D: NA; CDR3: CASREWLTDGYTF; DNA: TGTGCCAGCAGGGAATGGCTGACGGATGGCTACACCTTC
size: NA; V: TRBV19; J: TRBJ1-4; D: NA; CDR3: CASTASEKLFF; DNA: TGTGCCAGTACGGCCAGTGAAAAACTGTTTTTT
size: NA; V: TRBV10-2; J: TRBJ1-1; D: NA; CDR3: CASSDLFKSPNTEAFF; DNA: TGCGCCAGCAGTGATTTATTTAAGTCGCCGAACACTGAAGCTTTCTTT
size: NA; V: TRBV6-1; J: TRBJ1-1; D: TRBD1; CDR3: CASSLGQVNTEAFF; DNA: TGTGCCAGCAGTCTGGGACAGGTAAACACTGAAGCTTTCTTT
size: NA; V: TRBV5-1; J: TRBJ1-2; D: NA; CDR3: CASSLTASYGYTF; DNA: TGCGCCAGCAGCTTGACCGCCTCCTATGGCTACACCTTC
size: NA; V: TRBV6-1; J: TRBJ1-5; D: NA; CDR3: CASSGTENQPQHF; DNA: TGTGCCAGCAGTGGGACAGAGAATCAGCCCCAGCATTTT
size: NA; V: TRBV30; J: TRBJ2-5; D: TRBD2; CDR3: CAWSGLAIETQYF; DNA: TGTGCCTGGAGTGGACTAGCGATAGAGACCCAGTACTTC
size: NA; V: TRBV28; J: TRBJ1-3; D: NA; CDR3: CASSSGLINTIYF; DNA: TGTGCCAGCAGTTCAGGGTTGATTAACACCATATATTTT
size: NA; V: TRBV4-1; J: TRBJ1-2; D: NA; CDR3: CASSLAGGYGYTF; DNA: TGCGCCAGCAGCCTCGCCGGGGGGTATGGCTACACCTTC
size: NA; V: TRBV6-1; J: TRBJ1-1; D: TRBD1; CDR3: CASSALPGQGNTEAFF; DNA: TGTGCCAGCAGTGCCCTCCCGGGACAGGGGAACACTGAAGCTTTCTTT
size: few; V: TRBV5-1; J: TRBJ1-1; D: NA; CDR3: CASSADRQNTEAFF; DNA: TGCGCCAGCAGCGCGGACAGACAGAACACTGAAGCTTTCTTT
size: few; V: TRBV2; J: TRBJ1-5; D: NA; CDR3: CASKGGAGQPQHF; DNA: TGTGCCAGCAAGGGGGGGGCCGGTCAGCCCCAGCATTTT
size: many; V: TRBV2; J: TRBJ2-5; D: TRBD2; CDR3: CASSKSTSGGAETQYF; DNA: TGTGCCAGCAGCAAATCGACTAGCGGGGGAGCGGAGACCCAGTACTTC
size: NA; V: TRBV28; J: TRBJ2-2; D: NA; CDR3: CASSLLRGFVGELFF; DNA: TGTGCCAGCAGTTTACTCCGGGGATTCGTCGGGGAGCTGTTTTTT
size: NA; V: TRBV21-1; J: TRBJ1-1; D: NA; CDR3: CASNDRGDPEAFF; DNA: TGTGCCAGCAACGACAGGGGGGACCCTGAAGCTTTCTTT
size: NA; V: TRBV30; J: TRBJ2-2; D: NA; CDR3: CAWKTQGRENTGELFF; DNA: TGTGCCTGGAAGACACAGGGCCGAGAGAACACCGGGGAGCTGTTTTTT
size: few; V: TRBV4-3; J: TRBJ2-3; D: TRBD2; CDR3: CASSQGAGGPPDTQYF; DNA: TGCGCCAGCAGCCAAGGGGCGGGAGGGCCGCCAGATACGCAGTATTTT
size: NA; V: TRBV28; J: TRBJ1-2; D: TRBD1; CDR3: CASSFPDREYRGYTF; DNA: TGTGCCAGCAGTTTCCCGGACAGGGAATACCGTGGCTACACCTTC
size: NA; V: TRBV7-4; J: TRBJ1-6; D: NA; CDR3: CASSLLQTGDNSPLHF; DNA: TGTGCCAGCAGCTTACTCCAGACAGGTGATAATTCACCCCTCCACTTT
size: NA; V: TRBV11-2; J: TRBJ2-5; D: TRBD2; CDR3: CASSAGTSGGAWETQYF; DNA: TGTGCCAGCAGCGCCGGGACTAGCGGGGGGGCATGGGAGACCCAGTACTTC
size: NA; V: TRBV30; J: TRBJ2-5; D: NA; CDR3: CAQSIIQETQYF; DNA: TGTGCCCAAAGTATAATCCAAGAGACCCAGTACTTC
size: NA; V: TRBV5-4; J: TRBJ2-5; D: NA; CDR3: CASSLGLAQETQYF; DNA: TGTGCCAGCAGCCTCGGACTGGCCCAAGAGACCCAGTACTTC
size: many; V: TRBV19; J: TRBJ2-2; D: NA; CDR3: CASSRNTGELFF; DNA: TGTGCCAGTAGCCGAAACACCGGGGAGCTGTTTTTT